Listed below are T cell receptor beta chains from one sample, sequenced in a study of T-cell reconstitution after alpha-beta-depleted transplantation in children. TCRdb redid the calling of the PCR reads with MiXCR, one entry per CDR3 protein. The sample holds 440,000 or so distinct CDR3 sequences, 43% seen once. Sample: PBMCs, taken before TCRalphabeta/CD19-depleted stem cell transplant. The receptors stem from a girl aged 2 to 10 with aplastic anemia, due to receive a stem cell transplant. Both conserved end residues are part of each CDR3. The D gene is left open where the match is weak. Size tells how often a clone was seen (once, few, many) or the class of an expanded clone, and some rows leave it out.

j_call,v_call,d_call,clone_size,cdr3_aa,cdr3_nt
TRBJ2-1,TRBV12-3/TRBV12-4,TRBD2,many,CASRPGLAGEWDEQFF,TGTGCCAGCAGACCGGGACTAGCGGGAGAATGGGATGAGCAGTTCTTC
TRBJ1-2,TRBV9,TRBD1,once,CASSVDGRQGLWYGYTF,TGTGCCAGCAGCGTAGATGGCCGACAGGGGCTCTGGTATGGCTACACCTTC
TRBJ1-3,TRBV5-5,-,once,CASSLDPIGSGNTIYF,TGTGCCAGCAGCTTGGATCCTATAGGGTCTGGAAACACCATATATTTT
TRBJ2-1,TRBV29-1,-,few,CSVSFSYNEQFF,TGCAGCGTGTCTTTCTCCTACAATGAGCAGTTCTTC
TRBJ2-5,TRBV20-1,TRBD2,-,CSAGPSGQETQYF,TGCAGTGCTGGGCCTAGCGGCCAAGAGACCCAGTACTTC
TRBJ2-2,TRBV12-3/TRBV12-4,TRBD2,-,CASSGQGLASGELFF,TGTGCCAGCAGCGGCCAGGGACTAGCCTCCGGGGAGCTGTTTTTT
TRBJ1-2,TRBV6-5,-,few,CASSYSTGNYGYTF,TGTGCCAGCAGTTACTCGACCGGAAACTATGGCTACACCTTC
TRBJ2-2,TRBV6-5,-,-,CASSYSNGPNTGELFF,TGTGCCAGCAGTTACTCGAACGGACCGAACACCGGGGAGCTGTTTTTT
TRBJ2-1,TRBV6-1,TRBD1,few,CASSLLGTGRYNEQFF,TGTGCCAGCAGTCTGCTAGGGACAGGGCGGTACAATGAGCAGTTCTTC
TRBJ2-7,TRBV7-8,-,many,CASSLVAGASSYEQYF,TGTGCCAGCAGCTTAGTTGCAGGGGCTAGTTCCTACGAGCAGTACTTC
TRBJ2-1,TRBV5-1,TRBD2,many,CASSLNSGSGGNEQFF,TGCGCCAGCAGCCTGAATAGCGGGAGCGGGGGCAATGAGCAGTTCTTC
TRBJ1-4,TRBV5-1,-,-,CASSLAPRGANEKLFF,TGCGCCAGCAGCTTGGCCCCTCGGGGGGCTAATGAAAAACTGTTTTTT
TRBJ2-1,TRBV10-2,-,few,CASSDKRNPYNEQFF,TGCGCCAGCAGTGACAAGAGAAACCCCTACAATGAGCAGTTCTTC
TRBJ2-7,TRBV14,-,many,CASSQDQTTWRAEQYF,TGTGCCAGCAGCCAAGATCAGACTACCTGGCGGGCCGAGCAGTACTTC
TRBJ1-1,TRBV5-1,-,many,CASSLVGATEAFF,TGCGCCAGCAGCTTGGTAGGGGCAACTGAAGCTTTCTTT
TRBJ2-7,TRBV5-6,-,few,CASSFGTANYEQYF,TGTGCCAGCAGCTTCGGGACGGCCAACTACGAGCAGTACTTC
TRBJ2-3,TRBV12-3/TRBV12-4,TRBD2,once,CASSEAGADTQYF,TGTGCCAGCAGCGAGGCGGGGGCAGATACGCAGTATTTT
TRBJ2-1,TRBV6-1,TRBD2,many,CASRDASGSKDNEQFF,TGTGCCAGCAGGGATGCTAGCGGGAGTAAGGACAATGAGCAGTTCTTC
TRBJ1-5,TRBV3-1,TRBD1,-,CASSQGQGSQPQHF,TGTGCCAGCAGCCAAGGACAGGGGAGTCAGCCCCAGCATTTT
TRBJ2-7,TRBV12-3/TRBV12-4,-,-,CASSRGPLAYEQYF,TGTGCCAGCAGCCGCGGACCTTTAGCCTACGAGCAGTACTTC
TRBJ2-7,TRBV30,TRBD1,few,CAGDRVYEQYF,TGTGCCGGGGACAGGGTCTACGAGCAGTACTTC
TRBJ2-3,TRBV23-1,TRBD2,once,CASSQWTSGRTDTQYF,TGCGCCAGCAGTCAATGGACTAGCGGGAGGACAGATACGCAGTATTTT
TRBJ1-1,TRBV5-1,-,many,CASSLGQVDTEAFF,TGCGCCAGCAGCTTGGGACAGGTTGACACTGAAGCTTTCTTT
TRBJ1-2,TRBV9,-,once,CASSVSLGYGYTF,TGTGCCAGCAGCGTCTCCCTTGGCTATGGCTACACCTTC
TRBJ1-5,TRBV21-1,-,-,CASSKEGDSSSGQPQHF,TGTGCCAGCAGCAAAGAGGGGGACAGCTCTTCTGGGCAGCCCCAGCATTTT